The 18 T cell receptor beta chains listed next were all sequenced from one sample in a study of control samples from healthy donors and cancer patients. Clones were sequenced by immunoSEQ multiplex PCR, and TCRdb holds only the in-frame ones, with some missing. The sample holds under 95,000 clones; about 89% are singletons and the top ten take roughly 0.9%. Sequencing used blood. Receptors originate from a woman aged 25 to 45 in good health.

CDR3 DNA sequence: TGTGCCAGCAGCCCAAGGGGATCTGGAAACACCATATATTTT. Its protein product is CASSPRGSGNTIYF. This rearrangement joins TRBV11-2 to TRBJ1-3, with D possibly being TRBD1 (5 bases). V was shortened by 5 bases and J by 1 base, with 9 bases between the two germline ends. The CDR3 totals 14 residues. Germline V lookup: CDR1 SGHAT, CDR2 FQNNGV.

The gene calls are TRBV24-1 and TRBJ1-1; 7 bases match TRBD1. After removal of 7 bases from V and 3 bases from J, the junction contained 10 bases not matched to a gene. The CDR3 runs to 15 residues. Germline loops: CDR1 KGHDR, CDR2 SFDVKD. This CDR3 is CATSGNRGVDTEAFF. The CDR3 coding sequence is TGTGCCACCAGCGGAAACAGGGGTGTGGACACTGAAGCTTTCTTT.

This chain uses TRBV5-1 with TRBJ1-3; D not certain. Looked up from germline, CDR1 is SGHRS and CDR2 is YFSETQ. The V gene lost 3 bases and the J gene lost 4 bases, with 14 bases spanning the gap. CDR3 length equals 15 residues. In DNA form, the CDR3 reads TGCGCCAGCAGCTATTCCTCGGGGTCCGGAAACACCATATATTTT. Translated, it gives CASSYSSGSGNTIYF.

The V gene is TRBV5-1, the J gene TRBJ2-7; D uncertain. The germline V and J ends were trimmed by 1 base and 0 bases, with 14 bases remaining between them. Per the germline V gene, CDR1 is SGHRS and CDR2 is YFSETQ. The CDR3 is made up of 16 amino acids. CDR3 loop: CASSLYSEPTSYEQYF. The CDR3 bases are TGCGCCAGCAGCTTGTACTCGGAGCCAACCTCCTACGAGCAGTACTTC.

The rearrangement joins TRBV7-2 to TRBJ1-3, with a tentative D call TRBD1 (5 bases). The length of the CDR3 is 15 residues. Germline loops: CDR1 SGHTA, CDR2 FQGNSA. The V end was cut by 4 bases, the J end by 0 bases, with 10 bases between. As DNA, the CDR3 is TGTGCCAGCAGCTCGACGGGACTCTCTGGAAACACCATATATTTT. It yields the protein CASSSTGLSGNTIYF.

V usage is TRBV30 and J usage is TRBJ1-2, with D perhaps TRBD1 (5 bases). Germline V lookup: CDR1 GTSNPN, CDR2 SVGIG (reference sequence). This CDR3 has 15 amino acids. With 2 bases removed from V and 6 bases from J, the gap between germline ends came to 19 bases. The CDR3 spells CAWSSGSQGANGYTF. The CDR3 DNA is TGTGCCTGGAGTAGCGGGTCTCAGGGCGCCAATGGCTACACCTTC. The full variable domain, its missing parts supplied by reference TRBV30 and TRBJ1-2, is SQTIHQWPATLVQPVGSPLSLECTVEGTSNPNLYWYRQAAGRGLQLLFYSVGIGQISSEVPQNLSASRPQDRQFILSSKKLLLSDSGFYLCAWSSGSQGANGYTFGSGTRLTVV.

J is TRBJ2-5 and V is TRBV6-1; no definite D call. Deletions cut 1 base from V and 4 bases from J, with 13 bases between. The CDR3 length is 15 residues. In germline, CDR1 is MNHNS, CDR2 SASEGT. DNA for the CDR3: TGTGCCAGCAGTGAAGTACGGCAGCTCGTAGAGACCCAGTACTTC. This translates into CASSEVRQLVETQYF.

The J gene is TRBJ1-6, the V gene TRBV4-2, with D possibly matching TRBD1 (6 bases). The CDR3 sequence is 16 residues long. V was cut by 3 bases and J by 8 bases, with 17 bases left in between. Germline-derived CDR1 and CDR2 are LGHNA and YNFKEQ. The CDR3 sequence: CASSQIGGGGDSPLHF. Here the CDR3 DNA reads TGTGCCAGCAGCCAGATTGGGGGCGGGGGGGATTCACCCCTCCACTTT.

The J gene is TRBJ1-2, the V gene TRBV6-1; 7 positions match TRBD1. The CDR3 extends over 15 amino acids. Germline assignment: CDR1 MNHNS and CDR2 SASEGT. V shed 0 bases and J 4 bases; nucleotides not matched to a gene: 5. In DNA, the CDR3 is TGTGCCAGCAGTGAAGCATCGGGACAGTCCTATGGCTACACCTTC. Translation: CASSEASGQSYGYTF.

The CDR3 nucleotides read TGTGCCAGCAGCCCTCCGGGCCGACGAAACACCATATATTTT. Its protein is CASSPPGRRNTIYF. The gene calls are TRBV16 and TRBJ1-3; D remains ambiguous. The CDR3 consists of 14 residues. V lost 4 bases and J lost 5, with 12 bases in between. Per the germline V gene, CDR1 is KGHSY and CDR2 is FQNENV.

The gene calls are TRBV19 and TRBJ2-1; 8 bases match TRBD2. The CDR3 covers 16 residues. CDR1 and CDR2 from the germline V gene are LNHDA and SQIVND (reference sequence). V shed 8 bases and J 8 bases; nucleotides not matched to a gene: 17. The DNA of the CDR3 is TGTGCCAGTTCCCGGGGGGGCGGGTCGATTCCGTATGAGCAGTTCTTC. Protein: CASSRGGGSIPYEQFF.

The gene calls are TRBV5-6 and TRBJ1-1, with 10 bases that match TRBD1. V dropped 4 bases and J dropped 6; count of bases not matched to a gene: 6. Germline-derived CDR1 and CDR2 are SGHDT and YYEEEE. This CDR3 is built from 14 residues. The CDR3 loop reads CASSVGTGEAEAFF. The CDR3 region has the DNA TGTGCCAGCAGCGTTGGGACAGGGGAAGCTGAAGCTTTCTTT.

The chain combines TRBV5-5 with TRBJ1-1; D unclear. The length of the CDR3 is 14 residues. Trimming took off 0 bases at V and 1 base at J, with 7 bases between the two ends. Germline CDR1 is SGHKS and CDR2 is YYEKEE (reference sequence). The CDR3 protein is CASSLDAPNTEAFF. In DNA, the CDR3 is TGTGCCAGCAGCTTGGACGCCCCGAACACTGAAGCTTTCTTT.

This chain uses TRBV6-6 with TRBJ2-3, with D maybe TRBD1 (5 bases). Deletions cut 7 bases from V and 1 base from J, with 9 bases between. CDR3 size: 13 residues. Germline assignment: CDR1 MNHNY and CDR2 SVGAGI (reference sequence). CDR3 amino acids: CASTRGRTDTQYF. DNA of the CDR3: TGTGCCAGCACTAGGGGCCGCACAGATACGCAGTATTTT.

The rearrangement links TRBV6-5 to TRBJ1-1; D call uncertain. The ends were cut back, 2 bases at V and 6 bases at J, with 7 bases in the middle. The germline CDR1 and CDR2 sequences are MNHEY and SVGAGI. The CDR3 is 12 residues long. This chain's CDR3 is CASSYAGAEAFF. DNA for the CDR3: TGTGCCAGCAGTTACGCTGGGGCTGAAGCTTTCTTT.

The rearrangement links TRBV6-5 to TRBJ2-1; 9 nucleotides match TRBD1. The germline gives CDR1 MNHEY, CDR2 SVGAGI. Trimming cost V 5 bases and J 0 bases; bases outside gene matches: 2. This CDR3 is 15 amino acids long. The CDR3 DNA reads as TGTGCCAGCAGTCCGGACAGGGGCTCCTACAATGAGCAGTTCTTC. It encodes CASSPDRGSYNEQFF.

The chain employs TRBV28 and TRBJ2-1; D gene unclear. Germline V lookup: CDR1 MDHEN, CDR2 SYDVKM. The CDR3 spans 15 residues. Trimming cost V 2 bases and J 3 bases, with 11 bases left between them. The CDR3 sequence: CASSLARAFYNEQFF. CDR3 bases: TGTGCCAGCAGTTTAGCTAGGGCTTTCTACAATGAGCAGTTCTTC. Looking up the rest from reference TRBV28 and TRBJ2-1 gives the full variable domain: DVKVTQSSRYLVKRTGEKVFLECVQDMDHENMFWYRQDPGLGLRLIYFSYDVKMKEKGDIPEGYSVSREKKERFSLILESASTNQTSMYLCASSLARAFYNEQFFGPGTRLTVL.

The rearrangement links TRBV6-5 to TRBJ2-3; 8 bases are a match to TRBD2. Per the germline V gene, CDR1 is MNHEY and CDR2 is SVGAGI. The CDR3 contains 15 residues. Trimming took 6 bases from V and 1 from J; bases not matched to a gene: 6. CDR3 DNA: TGTGCCAGCAGATTTCGGGGGGGCCGCACAGATACGCAGTATTTT. It yields the protein CASRFRGGRTDTQYF.